Sequencing of this T cell receptor (beta chain) was carried out in a study of blood T cell repertoires in COVID-19. Using immunoSEQ multiplex PCR, the repertoire was profiled, and TCRdb retains in-frame clones only, with some absent. The sample lists 150,000 to 200,000 clones; 75% to 85% were seen once. Ages ranged from about 18 to 100 years, with residence in some 25 US areas. This CDR3 is 13 amino acids long. Germline loops: CDR1 SGDLS, CDR2 YYNGEE. J lost 5 bases, V lost 8 bases, and 4 bases had no gene match. The origin of this receptor is a woman between 45 and 65 years old with acute COVID-19. The chain couples TRBV9 to TRBJ2-2, with 9 positions matching TRBD2. Specimen: PBMCs or T cells enriched from blood (not recorded which). CDR3 protein: CASGLAGTGELFF. The CDR3 nucleotides read TGTGCCAGTGGGCTAGCGGGGACCGGGGAGCTGTTTTTT. Supplemented by reference TRBV9 and TRBJ2-2, the full variable domain reads DSGVTQTPKHLITATGQRVTLRCSPRSGDLSVYWYQQSLDQGLQFLIQYYNGEERAKGNILERFSAQQFPDLHSELNLSSLELGDSALYFCASGLAGTGELFFGEGSRLTVL.